This is a list of T cell receptor beta chains from one sample in a study of T cells after yellow fever vaccination. TCRdb independently ran MiXCR on the 5' RACE reads; one entry per CDR3 protein. In the table there are a few hundred thousand distinct CDR3 sequences, 6.8% of which are singletons. Sequencing used PBMCs, obtained approximately 47 days after the first yellow fever vaccination. The receptors originated from a man between 18 and 29 years old who received the YFV17D yellow fever vaccine. Each CDR3 is given with its conserved first and last residue. The order of the fields is V gene, clone size, D gene, J gene, CDR3 protein, CDR3 DNA. D genes are given only for firm matches. Size is stated for part of the rows, as once, few or many counts, or as a class when the clone is expanded.

TRBV7-2	many	TRBD2	TRBJ2-3	CASSLVAGGSDTQYF	TGTGCCAGCAGCTTAGTAGCGGGGGGTTCAGATACGCAGTATTTT
TRBV4-2	-	TRBD2	TRBJ2-1	CASSQESAGGKDEQFF	TGTGCCAGCAGCCAAGAAAGCGCGGGGGGGAAGGATGAGCAGTTCTTC
TRBV6-2/TRBV6-3	few	TRBD1	TRBJ1-1	CASSWDPTTGGYLNTEAFF	TGTGCCAGCAGTTGGGATCCCACAACAGGGGGCTACTTGAACACTGAAGCTTTCTTT
TRBV4-3	many	TRBD1	TRBJ1-2	CASSLTGTGVGYTF	TGCGCCAGCAGCCTAACCGGGACAGGGGTTGGCTACACCTTC
TRBV20-1	-	-	TRBJ2-1	CSATDGPDEQFF	TGCAGCGCTACGGACGGTCCGGATGAGCAGTTCTTC
TRBV6-1	few	-	TRBJ2-3	CASSDPVRTDTQYF	TGTGCCAGCAGTGACCCGGTGCGGACAGATACGCAGTATTTT
TRBV6-6	few	-	TRBJ2-5	CATETGETQYF	TGTGCCACCGAAACGGGGGAGACCCAGTACTTC
TRBV4-1	few	-	TRBJ1-1	CASSLQFADTEAFF	TGCGCCAGCAGCCTACAGTTTGCGGACACTGAAGCTTTCTTT
TRBV6-5	-	-	TRBJ1-2	CASSYRRGGAYGYTF	TGTGCCAGCAGTTATCGGCGTGGGGGGGCCTATGGCTACACCTTC
TRBV5-4	few	TRBD2	TRBJ2-1	CASRGRTSGGPEDEQFF	TGTGCCAGCAGGGGTCGGACTAGCGGGGGGCCAGAGGATGAGCAGTTCTTC
TRBV19	few	-	TRBJ2-6	CASRVSGSGANVLTF	TGTGCCAGTAGAGTATCAGGGAGTGGGGCCAACGTCCTGACTTTC
TRBV28	-	TRBD1	TRBJ1-1	CASSPERGRNTEAFF	TGTGCCAGCAGTCCCGAGAGGGGGCGGAACACTGAAGCTTTCTTT
TRBV5-1	-	-	TRBJ2-7	CASSLDWGRYEQYF	TGCGCCAGCAGCTTGGACTGGGGGAGGTACGAGCAGTACTTC
TRBV7-2	few	-	TRBJ1-1	CASSKYRDTEAFF	TGTGCCAGCAGCAAATACAGGGACACTGAAGCTTTCTTT
TRBV5-6	-	TRBD1	TRBJ2-1	CASSGDRQGNEQFF	TGTGCCAGCAGCGGGGACAGACAGGGAAATGAGCAGTTCTTC
TRBV4-3	-	TRBD2	TRBJ2-7	CASSQQLGSGGMNEQYF	TGCGCCAGCAGCCAACAGCTAGGCAGCGGGGGGATGAACGAGCAGTACTTC
TRBV18	few	TRBD2	TRBJ2-4	CASSPASGGLAKNIQYF	TGTGCCAGCTCACCAGCGTCGGGGGGGCTAGCCAAAAACATTCAGTACTTC
TRBV30	many	-	TRBJ1-1	CAWSVQVLPEAFF	TGTGCCTGGAGTGTACAAGTGCTGCCTGAAGCTTTCTTT
TRBV6-2/TRBV6-3	few	TRBD2	TRBJ2-4	CASWGGSRNIQYF	TGTGCCAGCTGGGGGGGATCGAGAAACATTCAGTACTTC
TRBV20-1	few	TRBD1	TRBJ2-7	CSAIGTAERWEQYF	TGCAGTGCTATTGGGACAGCCGAGCGTTGGGAGCAGTACTTC
TRBV9	few	-	TRBJ2-2	CASSVAGARTGELFF	TGTGCCAGCAGCGTAGCGGGGGCGCGCACCGGGGAGCTGTTTTTT
TRBV6-1	few	TRBD1	TRBJ2-7	CASSEAWTGESYEQYF	TGTGCCAGCAGTGAAGCTTGGACAGGGGAGAGCTACGAGCAGTACTTC
TRBV29-1	few	-	TRBJ2-7	CSVARGYEQYF	TGCAGCGTTGCCCGGGGTTACGAGCAGTACTTC
TRBV27	few	-	TRBJ1-2	CASRPLGIGYGYTF	TGTGCCAGCAGGCCCCTGGGGATTGGCTATGGCTACACCTTC
TRBV5-5	many	-	TRBJ2-7	CASSQHVDEQYF	TGTGCCAGCAGTCAGCACGTCGACGAGCAGTACTTC
TRBV3-1	few	TRBD2	TRBJ2-3	CASSQVRGGRTDTQYF	TGTGCCAGCAGCCAAGTACGGGGGGGCCGGACAGATACGCAGTATTTT
TRBV19	few	TRBD1	TRBJ2-7	CASSIGDRGVDEQYF	TGTGCCAGTAGTATCGGCGACAGGGGTGTCGACGAGCAGTACTTC
TRBV7-9	many	-	TRBJ2-5	CASSFRIQETQYF	TGTGCCAGCAGCTTCCGCATCCAAGAGACCCAGTACTTC
TRBV20-1	many	TRBD2	TRBJ2-5	CSAQLGGGARETQYF	TGCAGTGCTCAATTGGGCGGGGGGGCCCGGGAGACCCAGTACTTC
TRBV6-5	-	-	TRBJ2-2	CASRYNTGELFF	TGTGCCAGCAGGTACAACACCGGGGAGCTGTTTTTT
TRBV5-1	few	-	TRBJ2-1	CASSLDARYNEQFF	TGCGCCAGCAGTTTAGACGCCCGTTACAATGAGCAGTTCTTC
TRBV27	many	-	TRBJ1-5	CASSLDVGQPQHF	TGTGCCAGCAGTTTAGATGTGGGTCAGCCCCAGCATTTT
TRBV6-5	few	TRBD1	TRBJ1-2	CASSYGQGIGGYTF	TGTGCCAGCAGTTACGGACAGGGGATCGGTGGCTACACCTTC
TRBV20-1	few	-	TRBJ1-5	CSARAPGGWDQPQHF	TGCAGTGCTAGAGCACCGGGAGGGTGGGATCAGCCCCAGCATTTT
TRBV10-3	-	-	TRBJ1-6	CAIRQNNSPLHF	TGTGCCATCAGACAGAATAATTCACCCCTCCACTTT
TRBV21-1	-	-	TRBJ1-4	CASRDRSTNEKLFF	TGTGCCAGCCGGGACAGGTCAACTAATGAAAAACTGTTTTTT
TRBV9	-	-	TRBJ1-1	CASSAIGTKNTEAFF	TGTGCCAGCAGCGCGATCGGGACGAAGAACACTGAAGCTTTCTTT
TRBV20-1	few	-	TRBJ1-2	CSARDFVSRARYGGYTF	TGCAGTGCTAGAGATTTTGTATCGCGGGCCCGATATGGCGGCTACACCTTC
TRBV21-1	few	-	TRBJ2-2	CASSIPDQSGELFF	TGTGCCAGCAGCATCCCCGACCAATCCGGGGAGCTGTTTTTT
TRBV10-2	many	-	TRBJ1-3	CASSELGSGNTIYF	TGCGCCAGCAGTGAGTTGGGTTCTGGAAACACCATATATTTT
TRBV20-1	-	-	TRBJ2-2	CSARGWGIWTGELFF	TGCAGTGCTAGAGGGTGGGGGATTTGGACCGGGGAGCTGTTTTTT
TRBV27	-	-	TRBJ2-2	CATTDGAGRNTGELFF	TGTGCCACCACGGACGGAGCCGGTCGGAACACCGGGGAGCTGTTTTTT
TRBV7-9	-	-	TRBJ2-2	CASSSYAGTSRVFF	TGTGCCAGCAGCTCCTATGCCGGGACCTCTAGGGTGTTTTTT
TRBV6-1	few	-	TRBJ1-5	CASSEARAQPQHF	TGTGCCAGCAGTGAAGCGAGGGCGCAGCCCCAGCATTTT
TRBV3-1	few	-	TRBJ1-1	CASSQDHLAGNTEAFF	TGTGCCAGCAGCCAAGATCATCTAGCAGGGAACACTGAAGCTTTCTTT
TRBV5-1	many	-	TRBJ1-2	CASSLEVGYGYTF	TGCGCCAGCAGCTTGGAGGTCGGGTATGGCTACACCTTC
TRBV7-9	few	-	TRBJ1-5	CASSSKAPDKGHQPQHF	TGTGCCAGCAGCTCAAAGGCCCCCGACAAGGGCCATCAGCCCCAGCATTTT
TRBV19	-	-	TRBJ2-3	CASSPWAETDGADTQYF	TGTGCCAGTAGCCCCTGGGCGGAGACCGACGGGGCAGATACGCAGTATTTT
TRBV5-1	-	TRBD1	TRBJ2-2	CASRATGGPTTGELFF	TGCGCCAGCAGGGCGACAGGGGGCCCGACCACCGGGGAGCTGTTTTTT
TRBV30	-	TRBD1	TRBJ1-5	CAFSADRGSPQHF	TGTGCCTTCTCGGCGGACAGGGGAAGCCCCCAGCATTTT
TRBV12-3/TRBV12-4	many	TRBD2	TRBJ2-1	CASRPGTSGVNEQFF	TGTGCCAGCAGACCCGGGACTAGCGGGGTCAATGAGCAGTTCTTC
TRBV2	many	TRBD1	TRBJ1-1	CASGQGENTEAFF	TGTGCCAGCGGACAGGGTGAGAACACTGAAGCTTTCTTT
TRBV4-2	few	TRBD2	TRBJ2-2	CASSLFSRAGGGDTGELFF	TGTGCCAGCAGCCTATTTAGTAGAGCGGGGGGCGGGGACACCGGGGAGCTGTTTTTT
TRBV28	few	-	TRBJ1-1	CASSAGQRSEAFF	TGTGCCAGCAGCGCCGGACAGCGAAGTGAAGCTTTCTTT
TRBV20-1	-	-	TRBJ1-4	CSTGVTNEKLFF	TGCAGTACCGGGGTGACTAATGAAAAACTGTTTTTT